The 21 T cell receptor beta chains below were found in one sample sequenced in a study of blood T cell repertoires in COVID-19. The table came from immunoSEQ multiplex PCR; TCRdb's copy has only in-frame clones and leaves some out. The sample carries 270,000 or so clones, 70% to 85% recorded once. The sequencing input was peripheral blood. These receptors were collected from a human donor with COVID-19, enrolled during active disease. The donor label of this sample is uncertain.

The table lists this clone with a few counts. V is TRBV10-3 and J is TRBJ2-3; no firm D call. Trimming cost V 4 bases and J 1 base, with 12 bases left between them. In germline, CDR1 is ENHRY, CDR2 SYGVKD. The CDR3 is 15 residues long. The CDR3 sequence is CAISAERQGTDTQYF. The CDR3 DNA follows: TGTGCCATCAGTGCCGAAAGGCAGGGCACAGATACGCAGTATTTT.

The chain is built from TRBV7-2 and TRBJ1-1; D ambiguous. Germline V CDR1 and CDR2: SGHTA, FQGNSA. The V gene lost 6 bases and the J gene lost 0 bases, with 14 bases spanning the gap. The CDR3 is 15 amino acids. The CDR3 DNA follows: TGTGCCAGCAGTTTTGACATTTCTATGAACACTGAAGCTTTCTTT. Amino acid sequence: CASSFDISMNTEAFF.

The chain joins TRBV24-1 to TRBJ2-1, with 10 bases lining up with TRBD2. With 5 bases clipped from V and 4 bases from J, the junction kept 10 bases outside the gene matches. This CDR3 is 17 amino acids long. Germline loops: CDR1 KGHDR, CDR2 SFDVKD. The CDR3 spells CATSGRAGGISYNEQFF. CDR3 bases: TGTGCCACCAGTGGTCGAGCGGGAGGGATTTCTTACAATGAGCAGTTCTTC.

CDR3 sequence (DNA): TGTGCCAGCAGCCAAGGTTTACTAGCTTCATACGAGCAGTACTTC. The encoded protein is CASSQGLLASYEQYF. The chain recombines TRBV3-1 (or the pseudogene TRBV3-2) with TRBJ2-7; D may be TRBD2 (6 bases). This CDR3 is 15 amino acids long. The ends were cut back, 1 base at V and 4 bases at J, with 14 bases in the middle. The germline gives CDR1 LGHDT, CDR2 YNNKEL (reference sequence).

The CDR3 nucleotides are TGTGCCAGCACACAGGGGAACCAGCCCCAGCATTTT. This codes for CASTQGNQPQHF. The chain uses TRBV2 and TRBJ1-5; 7 bases are a match to TRBD1. There are 12 residues in the CDR3. The trim removed 7 bases at V and 7 bases at J, leaving 4 bases unmatched. Germline-derived CDR1 and CDR2 are SNHLY and FYNNEI.

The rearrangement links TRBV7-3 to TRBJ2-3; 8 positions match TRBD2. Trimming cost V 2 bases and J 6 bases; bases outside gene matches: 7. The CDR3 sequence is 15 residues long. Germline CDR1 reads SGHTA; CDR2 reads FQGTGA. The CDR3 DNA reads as TGTGCCAGCAGCTTAGTGGCGGGAGGAGGGGATACGCAGTATTTT. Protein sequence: CASSLVAGGGDTQYF.

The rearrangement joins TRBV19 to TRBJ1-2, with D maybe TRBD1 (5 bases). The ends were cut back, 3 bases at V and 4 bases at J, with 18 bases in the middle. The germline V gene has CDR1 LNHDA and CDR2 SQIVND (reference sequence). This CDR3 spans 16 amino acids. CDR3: CASSIRAVRLTYGYTF. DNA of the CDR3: TGTGCCAGTAGTATCAGGGCGGTCAGGTTAACCTATGGCTACACCTTC.

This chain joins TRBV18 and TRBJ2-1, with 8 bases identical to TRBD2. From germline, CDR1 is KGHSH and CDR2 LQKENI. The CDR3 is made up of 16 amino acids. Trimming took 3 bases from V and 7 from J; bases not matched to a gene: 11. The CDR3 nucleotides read TGTGCCAGCTCACCTACCTTAGCGGGAAGGGGGAATGAGCAGTTCTTC. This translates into CASSPTLAGRGNEQFF.

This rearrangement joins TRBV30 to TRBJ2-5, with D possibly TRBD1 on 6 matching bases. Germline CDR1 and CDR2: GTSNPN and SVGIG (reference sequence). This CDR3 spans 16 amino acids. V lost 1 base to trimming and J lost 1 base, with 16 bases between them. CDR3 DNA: TGTGCCTGGAGTGGAGACCCGACAGGTGTCCAAGAGACCCAGTACTTC. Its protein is CAWSGDPTGVQETQYF.

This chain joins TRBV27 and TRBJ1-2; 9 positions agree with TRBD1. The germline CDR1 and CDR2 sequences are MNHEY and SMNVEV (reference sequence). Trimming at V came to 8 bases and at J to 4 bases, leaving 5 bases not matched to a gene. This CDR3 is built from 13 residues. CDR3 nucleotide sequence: TGTGCCAGCTCAAACAGGGGGCTCTATGGCTACACCTTC. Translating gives CASSNRGLYGYTF.

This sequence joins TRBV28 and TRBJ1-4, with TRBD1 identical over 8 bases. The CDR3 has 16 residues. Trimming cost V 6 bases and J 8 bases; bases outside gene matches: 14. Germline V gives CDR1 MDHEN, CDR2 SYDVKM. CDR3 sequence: CASSQDRGGEGEKLFF. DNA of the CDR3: TGTGCCAGCAGCCAAGACAGGGGAGGGGAAGGGGAAAAACTGTTTTTT. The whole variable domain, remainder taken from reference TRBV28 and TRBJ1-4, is DVKVTQSSRYLVKRTGEKVFLECVQDMDHENMFWYRQDPGLGLRLIYFSYDVKMKEKGDIPEGYSVSREKKERFSLILESASTNQTSMYLCASSQDRGGEGEKLFFGSGTQLSVL.

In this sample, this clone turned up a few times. DNA for the CDR3: TGTGCCAGCAGTGAAGTTTTCCTAAGGGACAGGCAAGATTCACCCCTCCACTTT. It encodes CASSEVFLRDRQDSPLHF. The chain employs TRBV6-1 and TRBJ1-6; 8 nucleotides match TRBD1. V trimming: 1 base; J trimming: 8 bases; junction bases outside the gene matches: 13. This CDR3 comprises 18 residues. Germline V gene sequence: CDR1 MNHNS, CDR2 SASEGT.

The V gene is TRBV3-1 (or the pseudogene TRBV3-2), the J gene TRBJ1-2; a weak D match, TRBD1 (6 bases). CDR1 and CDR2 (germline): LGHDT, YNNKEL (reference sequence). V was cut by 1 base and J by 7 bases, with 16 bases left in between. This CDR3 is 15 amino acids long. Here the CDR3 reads CASSQGGRGYSGYTF. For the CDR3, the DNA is TGTGCCAGCAGCCAAGGGGGCAGGGGCTACTCTGGCTACACCTTC.

For the CDR3, the DNA is TGTGCCAGCAGCCACACACTAGCGGGAGTAGATACGCAGTATTTT. Amino acids: CASSHTLAGVDTQYF. The chain is built from TRBV5-5 and TRBJ2-3; 11 nucleotides align to TRBD2. The V gene end was trimmed by 4 bases and the J gene end by 5 bases; junction bases not matched to a gene: 6. Germline V gene lookup returns CDR1 SGHKS and CDR2 YYEKEE (reference sequence). The length of the CDR3 is 15 residues.

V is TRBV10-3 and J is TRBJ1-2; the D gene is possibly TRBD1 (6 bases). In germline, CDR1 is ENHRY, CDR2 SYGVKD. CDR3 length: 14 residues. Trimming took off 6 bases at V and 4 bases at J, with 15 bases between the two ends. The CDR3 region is CAISQEQGSYGYTF. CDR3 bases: TGTGCCATCAGCCAAGAACAGGGCAGCTATGGCTACACCTTC.

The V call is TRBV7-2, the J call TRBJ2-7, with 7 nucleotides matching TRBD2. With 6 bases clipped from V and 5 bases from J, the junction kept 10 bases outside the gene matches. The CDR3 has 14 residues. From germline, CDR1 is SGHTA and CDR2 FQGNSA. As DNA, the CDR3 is TGTGCCAGCAGTTTGGGGGGGAACCAGAACGAGCAGTACTTC. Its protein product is CASSLGGNQNEQYF.

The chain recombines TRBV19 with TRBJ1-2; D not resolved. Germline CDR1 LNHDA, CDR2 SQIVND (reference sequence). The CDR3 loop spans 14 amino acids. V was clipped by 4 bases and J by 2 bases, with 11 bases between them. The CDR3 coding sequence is TGTGCCAGTAGTACCGCGGCGACGAACTATGGCTACACCTTC. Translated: CASSTAATNYGYTF.

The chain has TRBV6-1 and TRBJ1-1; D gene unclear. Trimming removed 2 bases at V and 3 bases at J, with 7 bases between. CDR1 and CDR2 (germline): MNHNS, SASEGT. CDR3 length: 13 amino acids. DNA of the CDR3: TGTGCCAGCAGTGAAATACGGTACACTGAAGCTTTCTTT. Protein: CASSEIRYTEAFF.

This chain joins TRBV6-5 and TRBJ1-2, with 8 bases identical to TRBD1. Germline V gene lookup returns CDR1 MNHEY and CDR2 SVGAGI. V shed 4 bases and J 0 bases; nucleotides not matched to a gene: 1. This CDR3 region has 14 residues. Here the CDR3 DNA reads TGTGCCAGCAGTTCGGGACAGGCTAACTATGGCTACACCTTC. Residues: CASSSGQANYGYTF.

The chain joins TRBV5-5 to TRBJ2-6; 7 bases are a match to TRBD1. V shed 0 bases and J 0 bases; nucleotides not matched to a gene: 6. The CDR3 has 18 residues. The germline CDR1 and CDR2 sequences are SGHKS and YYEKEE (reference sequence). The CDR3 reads CASSLVRGQGSGANVLTF. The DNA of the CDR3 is TGTGCCAGCAGCTTGGTTAGGGGGCAGGGCTCTGGGGCCAACGTCCTGACTTTC.

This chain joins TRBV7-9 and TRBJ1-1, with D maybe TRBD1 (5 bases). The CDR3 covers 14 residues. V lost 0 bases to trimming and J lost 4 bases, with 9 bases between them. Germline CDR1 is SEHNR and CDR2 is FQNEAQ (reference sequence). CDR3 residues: CASSLAMGGTEAFF. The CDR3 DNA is TGTGCCAGCAGCTTAGCCATGGGGGGCACTGAAGCTTTCTTT.